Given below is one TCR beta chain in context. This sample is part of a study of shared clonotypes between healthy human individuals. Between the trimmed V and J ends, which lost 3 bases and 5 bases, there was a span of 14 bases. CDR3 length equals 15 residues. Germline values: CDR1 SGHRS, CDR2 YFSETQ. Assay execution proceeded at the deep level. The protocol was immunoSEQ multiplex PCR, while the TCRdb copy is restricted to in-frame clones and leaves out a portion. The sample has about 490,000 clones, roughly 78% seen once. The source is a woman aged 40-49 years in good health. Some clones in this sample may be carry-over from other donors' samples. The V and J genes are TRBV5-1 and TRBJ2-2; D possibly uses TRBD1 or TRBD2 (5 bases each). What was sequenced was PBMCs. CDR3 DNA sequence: TGCGCCAGCAGCTCCTCGGGACCGGGGACCGGGGAGCTGTTTTTT. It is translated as CASSSSGPGTGELFF.